This T cell receptor beta chain is drawn from a study of blood T cells in healthy people across ages. A sample-barcoded 5' primer and a J-beta primer mix were used in a second PCR of about 7 to 11 cycles. In TCRdb, the 5' RACE reads were re-called with MiXCR into one record per CDR3 protein. The sample holds 270,000 or so distinct CDR3 sequences, roughly 27% seen once. The CDR3 loop spans 14 amino acids. Germline loops: CDR1 SGHTA, CDR2 FQGNSA. Trimming pared 2 bases from V and 5 bases from J, leaving 12 bases between. This clonotype has just a few counts. The chain joins TRBV7-2 to TRBJ1-1; D not certain. Specimen: blood. This receptor was identified in a woman in her 70s in good health. CDR3 in DNA: TGTGCCAGCAGCTTAATGGGTCCTGGTACTGAAGCTTTCTTT. The encoded protein is CASSLMGPGTEAFF.